This TCR beta chain was sequenced in a study of T cell responses to AZD1222 COVID-19 vaccine. For the study at large: Pooled in the analysis were second doses at about 4 or about 12 weeks.

Notes on the study in general: Just a handful of AZD1222 recipients tested seropositive at baseline. Mostly white British, mostly female donors; authors suggested clonal diversity may be underestimated. The study found vaccine-associated CD4 TCRs spanning spike, dominant at 160-218 and 743-854.

Sequenced by immunoSEQ multiplex PCR; TCRdb stores in-frame clones only, minus some. The table includes over 110,000 clones, roughly 90% detected once. About this clone itself: Antigen specificity is unknown.

The CDR3 contains 11 residues. Trimming removed 0 bases from V and 2 bases from J, with 2 bases in between. Germline V lookup: CDR1 SQVTM, CDR2 ANQGSEA. The source is an adult in good health. The chain couples TRBV29-1 to TRBJ2-7; D gene ambiguous. The sequenced sample was peripheral blood, obtained on day 0 of AZD1222 vaccination. CDR3 in amino acids: CSVEDTYEQYF. CDR3 bases: TGCAGCGTTGAAGATACCTACGAGCAGTACTTC.